The present TCR beta chain was sequenced within a study of glioma-infiltrating T cells after dendritic cell vaccination (dated by TCRdb to about 2016). Notes on the research overall: A cohort of about 15 glioblastoma patients from Phase I and II dendritic cell vaccination trials was included, of whom 9 were newly diagnosed and 6 had recurrent disease. Between the early 2000s and the early 2010s, the patients were given dendritic cell vaccination pulsed with autologous tumor lysate. The vaccine consisted of monocyte-derived dendritic cells cultured seven to eight days with IL-4 and GM-CSF, then pulsed overnight with autologous tumor lysate. Three intradermal dendritic cell vaccine injections were administered to patients at biweekly intervals in the arm below the axilla. Deep sequencing of TCR beta CDR3 regions was used to quantify tumor-infiltrating lymphocyte content and compare tumor and blood repertoires in dendritic cell-vaccinated glioblastoma patients. Survival after dendritic cell vaccination was correlated with TCR sequencing metrics, including TIL content and tumor-blood repertoire overlap. What the study reported, not specific to this receptor: The three-group TCR overlap response model was described as speculative and requiring prospective validation. The cohort was small and heterogeneous, few patients had complete blood and tumor sets, and even fewer had initial-recurrent tumor pairs. No direct relationship between TCR clonality and survival was found, suggesting a diverse polyclonal response may matter. Higher estimated pretreatment TIL content predicted longer time to progression and overall survival after dendritic cell vaccination.

This specimen's time point label, interpreted: after dendritic cell vaccination, including at tumor progression/relapse. To be selected, patients needed enough residual fresh-frozen tumor tissue and more than two years of available survival data. None of the glioblastoma patients carried an isocitrate dehydrogenase mutation, although molecular status otherwise varied. PBMC were collected before vaccination, two weeks after the third vaccination, and at tumor progression when it occurred. Genomic DNA was extracted with the Qiagen DNeasy Blood extraction Kit. The CDR3 spans 15 residues, from the cysteine through the phenylalanine. This entry keeps only the CDR3 DNA: 45 bases, framed from base 1. Trimmed from V: 2 bases; trimmed from J: 8 bases; junction bases lacking a gene match: 9. The germline V gene encodes CDR1 ENHRY and CDR2 SYGVKD. This clone was seen a single time. Its antigen is still unknown. Base qualities are missing; no much larger clone stands one base away.

The immunoSEQ assay amplified TCRB CDR3 regions from 1.5 to 2.5 micrograms of genomic DNA, or from all available DNA when less than that amount was available. The multiplex PCR employed 60 forward primers targeting TCR V beta segments and 13 reverse primers targeting J beta segments. To estimate the number of reads per starting template, synthetic control templates were added to each sample at limiting dilution. The Illumina HiSeq System generated 87 bp sequencing reads. The authors processed their data as follows. To remove PCR and sequencing errors, closely related sequences were merged with a nearest neighbor algorithm. TCR overlap was measured as the percentage of unique tumor TCR beta sequences that were also present in the peripheral blood of the same patient. TCRdb took this table from immuneACCESS and kept in-frame rearrangements with V and J called. Such tables lack part of the clones; where checked against another copy, unresolved V genes explain under half of the gap, and the rest is unexplained. V and J calls and clone size are those listed in that table; D and trimming were worked out from the DNA. The sample table shows about 110,000 clones, and 90% are seen once. The ten largest clonotypes hold over 2.5% of the sample.

The chain is made from TRBV10-3 and TRBJ2-1; 7 bases in the junction line up with TRBD2. Sequenced here: blood, sampled after dendritic cell vaccination. This TCR derives from a human donor with glioblastoma. The DNA sequence reads TGTGCCATCAGTGAGCCGAAGGGAGGGTTGCATGAGCAGTTCTTC. Translated, it gives CAISEPKGGLHEQFF.